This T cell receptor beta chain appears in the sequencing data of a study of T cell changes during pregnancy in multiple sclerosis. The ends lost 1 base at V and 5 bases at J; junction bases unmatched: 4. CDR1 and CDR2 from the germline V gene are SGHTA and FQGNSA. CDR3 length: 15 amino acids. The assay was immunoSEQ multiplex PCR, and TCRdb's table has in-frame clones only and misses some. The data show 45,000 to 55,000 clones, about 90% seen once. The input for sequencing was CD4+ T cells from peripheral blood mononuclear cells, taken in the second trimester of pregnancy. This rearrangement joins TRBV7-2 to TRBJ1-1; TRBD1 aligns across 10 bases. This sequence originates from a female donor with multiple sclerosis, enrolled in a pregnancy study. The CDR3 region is CASSLGQGAGTEAFF. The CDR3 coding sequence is TGTGCCAGCAGCTTAGGACAGGGGGCTGGAACTGAAGCTTTCTTT.